The present entry profiles one TCR beta chain with its context. This entry belongs to a study of blood T cell repertoires in COVID-19. There are 15 residues in the CDR3. Germline CDR1 is SGHVS and CDR2 is FNYEAQ. With 5 bases removed from V and 2 bases from J, the gap between germline ends came to 14 bases. Clones were read by immunoSEQ multiplex PCR, and TCRdb kept only the in-frame ones, dropping some. The sample has around 83,000 clones, about 85% seen once. Sequencing was done on a sample of peripheral blood. The V call is TRBV7-6, the J call TRBJ2-3, with D perhaps matching TRBD2 (6 bases). The receptor comes from a woman in her 70s with acute or convalescent COVID-19. The CDR3 loop reads CASSPTGRYTDTQYF. CDR3 DNA: TGTGCCAGCAGCCCTACGGGGAGGTACACAGATACGCAGTATTTT.